The rows below give T cell receptor beta chains drawn from one sample of a study of PD-1 blockade in classical Hodgkin lymphoma. Clones were read by immunoSEQ multiplex PCR, and TCRdb kept only the in-frame ones, dropping some. This table has 11,000 or so clones, less than 90% appearing once. The input for sequencing was CD8+ T cells from blood, taken at baseline. These receptors were collected from a human donor with classical Hodgkin lymphoma. CDR3s include the opening cysteine and the closing phenylalanine or tryptophan. A D gene is named only where the DNA matches it firmly. Only some rows state a clone size, as once, few, many or a class for expanded clones.

size	D	J	V	CDR3	DNA
.	.	TRBJ2-1	TRBV4-3	CASSQDDIYNEQFF	TGCGCCAGCAGCCAAGATGACATCTACAATGAGCAGTTCTTC
few	.	TRBJ2-7	TRBV4-1	CASSLSSGYEQYF	TGCGCCAGCAGCCTATCGTCAGGGTACGAGCAGTACTTC
.	TRBD2	TRBJ2-3	TRBV12-5	CARPQVAGGGNADTQYF	TGTGCTAGGCCCCAAGTAGCGGGAGGGGGGAATGCAGATACGCAGTATTTT
.	TRBD2	TRBJ2-1	TRBV28	CASSLPANREGLNNEQFF	TGTGCCAGCAGTTTACCCGCTAACCGGGAGGGCCTAAACAATGAGCAGTTCTTC
.	.	TRBJ1-5	TRBV28	CASSLARNQPQHF	TGTGCCAGCAGTTTAGCCAGAAATCAGCCCCAGCATTTT
.	.	TRBJ2-7	TRBV5-8	CASSLLNEQYF	TGTGCCAGCAGCTTGTTGAACGAGCAGTACTTC
.	.	TRBJ1-2	TRBV5-6	CASSQDRPSMVGYTF	TGTGCCAGCAGCCAAGACAGACCTAGCATGGTTGGCTACACCTTC
.	.	TRBJ1-5	TRBV10-3	CAISELGAGPLGGQPQHF	TGTGCCATCAGTGAGCTGGGGGCGGGACCGCTGGGGGGTCAGCCCCAGCATTTT
.	.	TRBJ2-2	TRBV27	CASSWGAGGELFF	TGTGCCAGCAGTTGGGGGGCTGGCGGGGAGCTGTTTTTT
.	.	TRBJ1-4	TRBV19	CASSRQAGEKLFF	TGTGCCAGTAGTCGGCAAGCTGGTGAAAAACTGTTTTTT
.	TRBD2	TRBJ2-3	TRBV7-6	CASSLSPSGITDTQYF	TGTGCCAGCAGCTTATCCCCTAGCGGAATCACAGATACGCAGTATTTT